This passage covers 22 T cell receptor beta chains from one sample sequenced in a study of CD8 T cells in Susac syndrome. Random hexamers were used to reverse transcribe 0.5 to 1 ug of RNA. In TCRdb, the immunoSEQ multiplex PCR reads were re-called with MiXCR into one record per CDR3 protein. Among about 66,000 distinct CDR3 sequences, about 94% were seen once, and the ten largest hold about 0.61%. The specimen was CD8+ T cells from PBMCs. The receptors originated from a human donor with multiple sclerosis.

The rearrangement links TRBV28 to TRBJ2-2; 8 nucleotides match TRBD2. Germline V gives CDR1 MDHEN, CDR2 SYDVKM. The CDR3 has 18 residues. Trimming at V came to 1 base and at J to 5 bases, leaving 12 bases not matched to a gene. CDR3 protein: CASSLLGGPSGPTGELFF. CDR3 DNA: TGTGCCAGCAGTTTATTGGGGGGGCCTAGCGGGCCAACCGGGGAGCTGTTTTTT.

Only one count was recorded for this clonotype. This rearrangement joins TRBV9 to TRBJ2-5; tentative D call: TRBD1 (6 bases). Trimming took off 5 bases at V and 1 base at J, with 12 bases between the two ends. In germline, CDR1 is SGDLS, CDR2 YYNGEE. This CDR3 has 14 residues. The CDR3 loop reads CASSATGIQETQYF. In nucleotides, the CDR3 is TGTGCCAGCAGTGCTACAGGGATCCAAGAGACCCAGTACTTC.

V usage is TRBV12-3 or TRBV12-4 and J usage is TRBJ1-5; D is undetermined. V lost 6 bases and J 5 bases, leaving 14 bases between the germline ends. The CDR3 totals 14 residues. The CDR3 nucleotides are TGTGCCAGCAGCCCGGTAGGACCGGATCAGCCCCAGCATTTT. Its translation is CASSPVGPDQPQHF.

The gene calls are TRBV15 and TRBJ2-1; 8 positions agree with TRBD1. J was trimmed by 3 bases and V by 10 bases; bases with no gene match: 8. CDR3 size: 14 residues. Germline CDR1 is LNHNV and CDR2 is YYDKDF (reference sequence). The CDR3 is CAIDDRGSYNEQFF. The CDR3 region has the DNA TGTGCCATCGATGACAGGGGAAGCTACAATGAGCAGTTCTTC.

The chain carries TRBV7-8 and TRBJ2-1, with 10 bases lining up with TRBD2. V gave up 5 bases and J gave up 4 bases; unmatched junction bases: 5. From germline, CDR1 is SGHVS and CDR2 FQNEAQ. The length of the CDR3 is 15 residues. CDR3 in amino acids: CASSHSGRLYNEQFF. For the CDR3, the DNA is TGTGCCAGCAGCCATAGCGGGAGGCTGTACAATGAGCAGTTCTTC.

This clonotype was recorded once. The rearrangement joins TRBV7-8 to TRBJ2-1, with D possibly matching TRBD2 (5 bases). The V gene's germline CDR1 is SGHVS and CDR2 FQNEAQ. The CDR3 totals 18 residues. V was trimmed by 4 bases and J by 3 bases, leaving 22 bases between them. This CDR3 reads CASSSRSGSAEIYNEQFF. The CDR3 DNA sequence: TGTGCCAGCAGCTCCCGCTCGGGGTCAGCGGAAATCTACAATGAGCAGTTCTTC.

V usage is TRBV7-9 and J usage is TRBJ1-2, with no clear D. From germline, CDR1 is SEHNR and CDR2 FQNEAQ (reference sequence). With 4 bases removed from V and 2 bases from J, the gap between germline ends came to 8 bases. The length of the CDR3 is 13 residues. The CDR3 spells CASSYGPNYGYTF. The CDR3 bases are TGTGCCAGCAGCTACGGACCGAACTATGGCTACACCTTC.

V gene TRBV6-2 or TRBV6-3 combines with J gene TRBJ2-1; 12 bases fit TRBD2. The V gene end was trimmed by 2 bases and the J gene end by 7 bases; junction bases not matched to a gene: 3. Germline V gene sequence: CDR1 MNHEY, CDR2 SVGEGT. The CDR3 length is 15 residues. DNA for the CDR3: TGTGCCAGCAGTTACGGGACTAGCGGGCTGAATGAGCAGTTCTTC. This translates into CASSYGTSGLNEQFF.

The chain employs TRBV4-1 and TRBJ1-5; no clear D gene. In germline, CDR1 is MGHRA, CDR2 YSYEKL. V was clipped by 1 base and J by 7 bases, with 14 bases between them. The CDR3 has 15 amino acids. The CDR3 nucleotides read TGCGCCAGCAGCCAAGGGAGGCCCGTCAACCAGCCCCAGCATTTT. Translation gives CASSQGRPVNQPQHF.

V gene TRBV5-1 combines with J gene TRBJ2-7; D is unclear. Per the germline V gene, CDR1 is SGHRS and CDR2 is YFSETQ. V was clipped by 0 bases and J by 7 bases, with 2 bases between them. This CDR3 is 10 amino acids long. CDR3 sequence reads: CASSLAEQYF. CDR3 nucleotides: TGCGCCAGCAGCTTGGCGGAGCAGTACTTC. The full variable domain, in which reference TRBV5-1 and TRBJ2-7 provide the parts outside the CDR3, is KAGVTQTPRYLIKTRGQQVTLSCSPISGHRSVSWYQQTPGQGLQFLFEYFSETQRNKGNFPGRFSGRQFSNSRSEMNVSTLELGDSALYLCASSLAEQYFGPGTRLTVT.

The rearrangement uses TRBV30 and TRBJ2-7; TRBD1 might be the D (5 bases). CDR3 length: 12 amino acids. V was trimmed by 1 base and J by 6 bases, leaving 10 bases between them. The V gene's germline CDR1 is GTSNPN and CDR2 SVGIG (reference sequence). DNA for the CDR3: TGTGCCTGGAGTGCCCAGGGTGTCGAGCAGTACTTC. Translated: CAWSAQGVEQYF. Complete variable domain (other parts from reference TRBV30 and TRBJ2-7): SQTIHQWPATLVQPVGSPLSLECTVEGTSNPNLYWYRQAAGRGLQLLFYSVGIGQISSEVPQNLSASRPQDRQFILSSKKLLLSDSGFYLCAWSAQGVEQYFGPGTRLTVT.

The gene calls are TRBV23-1 and TRBJ2-7; 9 bases are a match to TRBD1. TRBV23-1 belongs to the ORF category, with a function that is uncertain. The CDR3 consists of 18 residues. With V trimmed by 3 bases and J by 3 bases, 15 bases remained unmatched. CDR3 sequence: CASSHLPNRGHWIYEQYF. CDR3 nucleotides: TGCGCCAGCAGTCACTTACCTAACAGGGGGCATTGGATCTACGAGCAGTACTTC.

The V and J genes are TRBV30 and TRBJ2-7, with D uncertain. The germline V gene encodes CDR1 GTSNPN and CDR2 SVGIG (reference sequence). Trimming removed 3 bases at V and 2 bases at J, with 17 bases between. The CDR3 runs to 15 residues. CDR3 in DNA: TGTGCCTGGAGGATGCCGGGCCTAACCGCCTACGAGCAGTACTTC. This gives the protein CAWRMPGLTAYEQYF. Supplemented by reference TRBV30 and TRBJ2-7, the full variable domain reads SQTIHQWPATLVQPVGSPLSLECTVEGTSNPNLYWYRQAAGRGLQLLFYSVGIGQISSEVPQNLSASRPQDRQFILSSKKLLLSDSGFYLCAWRMPGLTAYEQYFGPGTRLTVT.

This chain links TRBV29-1 with TRBJ1-2; D not certain. The CDR3 extends over 10 amino acids. V lost 2 bases and J 6 bases, leaving 4 bases between the germline ends. Germline assignment: CDR1 SQVTM and CDR2 ANQGSEA. The chain's CDR3 is CSVESNGYTF. In DNA, the CDR3 is TGCAGCGTTGAAAGTAATGGCTACACCTTC.

The chain is built from TRBV28 and TRBJ2-3; tentative D call: TRBD1 (5 bases). The length of the CDR3 is 14 residues. Deletions cut 4 bases from V and 4 bases from J, with 12 bases between. Per the germline V gene, CDR1 is MDHEN and CDR2 is SYDVKM. The CDR3 here is CASSYQGEPDTQYF. The CDR3 DNA reads TGTGCCAGCAGTTACCAGGGCGAGCCAGATACGCAGTATTTT.

V is TRBV7-9 and J is TRBJ1-2, with 9 positions matching TRBD1. Germline V gene data show CDR1 as SEHNR and CDR2 as FQNEAQ (reference sequence). This CDR3 contains 15 residues. The V and J ends lost 3 bases and 3 bases, in that order; junction bases with no gene match: 5. CDR3 bases: TGTGCCAGCAGCTTGACCGGGACAGGGCACTATGGCTACACCTTC. It specifies CASSLTGTGHYGYTF.

V is TRBV29-1 and J is TRBJ2-2, with 8 bases that match TRBD1. This CDR3 comprises 14 residues. J was trimmed by 3 bases and V by 3 bases; bases with no gene match: 3. Germline lookup yields CDR1 SQVTM and CDR2 ANQGSEA. CDR3 in amino acids: CSVDQGADTGELFF. CDR3 bases: TGCAGCGTTGATCAGGGGGCGGACACCGGGGAGCTGTTTTTT.

The chain employs TRBV20-1 and TRBJ2-7, with 7 positions matching TRBD1. Germline V gene sequence: CDR1 DFQATT, CDR2 SNEGSKA (reference sequence). Losses at the gene ends were 5 bases for V and 0 bases for J; bases not matched to a gene: 13. This CDR3 has 16 amino acids. This CDR3 reads CSAALTGTAVSYEQYF. As DNA, the CDR3 is TGCAGTGCTGCCCTGACTGGGACAGCAGTCTCCTACGAGCAGTACTTC.

This clonotype appeared once. The chain couples TRBV11-1 to TRBJ2-5; D tentatively reads TRBD1 or TRBD2 (5 bases each). Trimming shortened V by 7 bases and J by 5 bases, and 20 bases separated the two germline ends. The CDR3 has 15 amino acids. CDR1 SGHAT and CDR2 FQDESV come from the germline V gene (reference sequence). The CDR3 reads CASTLEGFEEETQYF. Here the CDR3 DNA reads TGTGCCAGCACCCTCGAGGGGTTTGAGGAGGAGACCCAGTACTTC.

The chain employs TRBV15 and TRBJ2-7, with TRBD1 matching over 7 bases. CDR3 length equals 14 residues. CDR1 LNHNV and CDR2 YYDKDF come from the germline V gene (reference sequence). V shed 5 bases, J shed 2 bases, and the junction held 6 bases outside the gene matches. CDR3 protein: CATSSRQGTYEQYF. CDR3 sequence (DNA): TGTGCCACCAGCTCCCGACAGGGTACCTACGAGCAGTACTTC.

The rearrangement joins TRBV4-3 to TRBJ2-7; D is unresolved. V was clipped by 0 bases and J by 0 bases, with 6 bases between them. Germline loops: CDR1 LGHNA, CDR2 YSLEER. The CDR3 runs to 14 residues. CDR3 loop: CASSQDLASYEQYF. CDR3 sequence (DNA): TGCGCCAGCAGCCAAGACCTTGCCTCCTACGAGCAGTACTTC.

CDR3 residues: CASSTDRGGYEQYF. The CDR3 coding sequence is TGTGCCAGCAGCACGGACAGGGGAGGCTACGAGCAGTACTTC. The chain carries TRBV5-4 and TRBJ2-7, with TRBD1 identical over 9 bases. Germline V gives CDR1 SGHNT, CDR2 YYREEE (reference sequence). V lost 4 bases to trimming and J lost 3 bases; unmatched junction nucleotides: 5. This CDR3 spans 14 amino acids. Supplemented by reference TRBV5-4 and TRBJ2-7, the full variable domain reads ETGVTQSPTHLIKTRGQQVTLRCSSQSGHNTVSWYQQALGQGPQFIFQYYREEENGRGNFPPRFSGLQFPNYSSELNVNALELDDSALYLCASSTDRGGYEQYFGPGTRLTVT.